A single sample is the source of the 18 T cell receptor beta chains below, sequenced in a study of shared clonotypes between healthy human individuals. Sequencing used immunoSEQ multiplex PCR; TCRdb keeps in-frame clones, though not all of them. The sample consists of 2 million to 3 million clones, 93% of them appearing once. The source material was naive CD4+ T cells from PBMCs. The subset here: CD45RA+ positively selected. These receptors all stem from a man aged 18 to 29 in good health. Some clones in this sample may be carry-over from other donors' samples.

In DNA, the CDR3 is TGTGCCAGCAGCACCCGGGAACTACAGAACACTGAAGCTTTCTTT. Its protein is CASSTRELQNTEAFF. The chain is built from TRBV21-1 and TRBJ1-1. TRBV21-1 is classified as a pseudogene. CDR3 length: 15 residues.

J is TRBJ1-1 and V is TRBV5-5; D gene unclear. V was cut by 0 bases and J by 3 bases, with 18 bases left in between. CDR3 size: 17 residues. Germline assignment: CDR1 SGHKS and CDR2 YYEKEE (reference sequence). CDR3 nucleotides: TGTGCCAGCAGCTTGGCAGGTTGGCGAAGCGCGGACACTGAAGCTTTCTTT. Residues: CASSLAGWRSADTEAFF.

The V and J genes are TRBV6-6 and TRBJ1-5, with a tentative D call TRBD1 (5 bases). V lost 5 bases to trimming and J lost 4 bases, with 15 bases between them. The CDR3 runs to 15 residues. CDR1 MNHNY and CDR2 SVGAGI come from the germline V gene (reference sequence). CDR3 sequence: CASSDNPGGNQPQHF. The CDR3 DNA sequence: TGTGCCAGCAGTGATAACCCCGGGGGGAATCAGCCCCAGCATTTT.

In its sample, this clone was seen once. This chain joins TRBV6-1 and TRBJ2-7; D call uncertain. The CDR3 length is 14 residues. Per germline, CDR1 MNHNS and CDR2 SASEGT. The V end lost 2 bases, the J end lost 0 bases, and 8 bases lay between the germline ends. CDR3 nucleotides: TGTGCCAGCAGTGAACAGCCTAGCTCCTACGAGCAGTACTTC. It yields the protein CASSEQPSSYEQYF.

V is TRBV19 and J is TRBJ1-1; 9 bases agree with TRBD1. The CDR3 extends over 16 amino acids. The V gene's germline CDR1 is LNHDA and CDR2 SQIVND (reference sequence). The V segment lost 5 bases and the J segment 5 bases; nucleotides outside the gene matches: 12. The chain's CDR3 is CASSVQTGGMGTEAFF. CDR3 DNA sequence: TGTGCCAGTAGTGTCCAGACAGGGGGAATGGGGACTGAAGCTTTCTTT.

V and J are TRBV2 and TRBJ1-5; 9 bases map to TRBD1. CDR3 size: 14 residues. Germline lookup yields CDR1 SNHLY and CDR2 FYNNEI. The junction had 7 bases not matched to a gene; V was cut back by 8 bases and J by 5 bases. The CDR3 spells CASHRDRDYQPQHF. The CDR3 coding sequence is TGTGCCAGCCACCGGGACAGGGATTATCAGCCCCAGCATTTT.

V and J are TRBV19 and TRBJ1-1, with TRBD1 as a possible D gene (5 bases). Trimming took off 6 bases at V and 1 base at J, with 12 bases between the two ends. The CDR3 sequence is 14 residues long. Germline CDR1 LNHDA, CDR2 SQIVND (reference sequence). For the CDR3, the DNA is TGTGCCAGTAGGGTGGTCGGGGCGAACACTGAAGCTTTCTTT. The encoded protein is CASRVVGANTEAFF.

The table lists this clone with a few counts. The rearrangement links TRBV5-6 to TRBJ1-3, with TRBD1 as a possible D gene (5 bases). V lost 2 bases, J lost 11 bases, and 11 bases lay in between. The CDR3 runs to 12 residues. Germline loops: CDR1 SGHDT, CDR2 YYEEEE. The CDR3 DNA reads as TGTGCCAGCAGCTTTCGGGGCTTGGCCATATATTTT. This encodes CASSFRGLAIYF.

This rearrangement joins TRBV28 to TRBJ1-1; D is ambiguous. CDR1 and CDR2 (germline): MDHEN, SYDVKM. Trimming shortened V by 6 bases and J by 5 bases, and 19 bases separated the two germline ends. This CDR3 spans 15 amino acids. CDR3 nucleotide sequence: TGTGCCAGCAGGTCCCCGAAGAGGGTGAGGACTGAAGCTTTCTTT. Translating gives CASRSPKRVRTEAFF.

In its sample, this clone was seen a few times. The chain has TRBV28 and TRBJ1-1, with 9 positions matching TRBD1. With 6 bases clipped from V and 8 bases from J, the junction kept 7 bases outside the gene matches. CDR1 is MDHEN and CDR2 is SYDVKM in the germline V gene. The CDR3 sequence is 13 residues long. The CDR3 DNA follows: TGTGCCAGCAGGCGTCCCGGGACAGGGGAAGCTTTCTTT. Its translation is CASRRPGTGEAFF.

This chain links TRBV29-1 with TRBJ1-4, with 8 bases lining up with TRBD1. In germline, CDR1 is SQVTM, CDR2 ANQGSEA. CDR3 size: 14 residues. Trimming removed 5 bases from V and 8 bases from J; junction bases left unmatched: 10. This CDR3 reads CSVRRTGQDEKLFF. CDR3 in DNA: TGCAGCGTTAGAAGGACAGGGCAGGACGAAAAACTGTTTTTT.

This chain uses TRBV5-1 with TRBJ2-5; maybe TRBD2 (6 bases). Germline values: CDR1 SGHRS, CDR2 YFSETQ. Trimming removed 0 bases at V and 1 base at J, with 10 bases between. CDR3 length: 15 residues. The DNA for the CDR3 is TGCGCCAGCAGCTTGGCTAGCGCTTCCCAAGAGACCCAGTACTTC. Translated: CASSLASASQETQYF.

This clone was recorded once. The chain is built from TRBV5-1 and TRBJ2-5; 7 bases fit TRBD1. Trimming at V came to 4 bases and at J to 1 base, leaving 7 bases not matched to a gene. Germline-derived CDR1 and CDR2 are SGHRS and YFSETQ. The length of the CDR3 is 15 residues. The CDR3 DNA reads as TGCGCCAGCAGCCCGCTTGGGACAGCCCAAGAGACCCAGTACTTC. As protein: CASSPLGTAQETQYF.

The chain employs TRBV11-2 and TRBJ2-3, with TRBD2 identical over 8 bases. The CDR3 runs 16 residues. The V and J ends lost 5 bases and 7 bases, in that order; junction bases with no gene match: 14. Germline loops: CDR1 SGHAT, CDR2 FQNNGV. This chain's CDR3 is CASSARWSQRGNTQYF. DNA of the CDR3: TGTGCCAGCAGCGCCAGGTGGAGTCAGCGGGGGAATACGCAGTATTTT.

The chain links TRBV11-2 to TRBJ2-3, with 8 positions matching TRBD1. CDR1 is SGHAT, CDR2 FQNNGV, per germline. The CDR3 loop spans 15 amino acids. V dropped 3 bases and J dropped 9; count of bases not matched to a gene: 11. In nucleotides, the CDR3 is TGTGCCAGCAGCTTGGGGACAGGACGAGAGGGAACGCAGTATTTT. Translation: CASSLGTGREGTQYF.

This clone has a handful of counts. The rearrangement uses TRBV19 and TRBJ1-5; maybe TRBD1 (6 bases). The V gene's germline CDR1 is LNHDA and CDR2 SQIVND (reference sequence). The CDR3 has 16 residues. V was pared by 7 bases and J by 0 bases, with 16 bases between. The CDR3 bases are TGTGCCAGTAACGGACAGTGGACGTATAGCAATCAGCCCCAGCATTTT. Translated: CASNGQWTYSNQPQHF.

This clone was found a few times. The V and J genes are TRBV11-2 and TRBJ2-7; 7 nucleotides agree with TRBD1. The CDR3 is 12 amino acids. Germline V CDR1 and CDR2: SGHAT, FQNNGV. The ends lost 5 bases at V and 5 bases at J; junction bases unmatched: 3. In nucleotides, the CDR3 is TGTGCCAGCAGCGCTGACAGGGACGAGCAGTACTTC. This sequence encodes CASSADRDEQYF.

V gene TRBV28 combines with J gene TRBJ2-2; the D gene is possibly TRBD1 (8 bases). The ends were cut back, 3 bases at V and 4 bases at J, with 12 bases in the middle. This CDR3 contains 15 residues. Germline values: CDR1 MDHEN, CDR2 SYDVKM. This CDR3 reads CASSFYRGGTGELFF. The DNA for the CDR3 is TGTGCCAGCAGTTTTTACAGGGGGGGCACCGGGGAGCTGTTTTTT.